The text below deals with one TCR beta chain. The antigen is undetermined. These data originate in a study of monozygotic twins with inflammatory bowel disease. The length of the CDR3 is 13 residues. Germline-derived CDR1 and CDR2 are KGHDR and SFDVKD. The template switching step added UMIs that contained a 6-nucleotide sample barcode. TCRalpha and TCRbeta cDNA was put through two nested PCRs of roughly 15 and 9 cycles. No DNA is given; TCRdb re-called the 5' RACE reads and lists each CDR3 protein once. The sample data list just over 300,000 distinct CDR3 sequences. Study results and caveats: IBD-affected twins scored below their healthy co-twins in TCRbeta diversity (inverse Simpson).

The receptor comes from a human donor with ulcerative colitis or Crohn's disease, or a healthy co-twin of an affected twin (not recorded which). The source material was blood. This sequence joins TRBV24-1 and TRBJ2-1; TCRdb picks TRBD1, but there is no DNA to check that call. The CDR3 spells CATSGYTQGEQFF.